Sequencing of this TCR beta chain was carried out in a study of graft-versus-host responses after intestinal transplantation. Study as a whole: Recipients had multivisceral, liver-intestinal, or isolated intestinal transplants.

Plating combined roughly 200,000 CFSE-labeled responder cells with roughly 200,000 irradiated, violet-dye-labeled stimulator cells. Profiling relied on immunoSEQ multiplex PCR, and the TCRdb table lists in-frame clones only, not all of them. The data contain approximately 14,000 clones, around 40% of them singletons. The receptor's source is a human patient who received an intestinal transplant. Sequenced material: alloreactive CD4+ T cells from a mixed lymphocyte reaction culture, taken before intestinal transplant. Stated subset: CFSE-low proliferating T cells sorted from roughly 6-day pre-transplant mixed lymphocyte reaction (GvH or HvG direction).

The CDR3 nucleotides are TGTGCCAGCAGCAAAGTAGGGGCCTTGTCCGAGACCCAGTACTTC. Its translation: CASSKVGALSETQYF. The gene calls are TRBV21-1 and TRBJ2-5; TRBD1 was called by the table and not checked on the DNA. TRBV21-1 is deemed a pseudogene. This CDR3 comprises 15 residues.